The 20 T cell receptor beta chains below all came from one sample that was sequenced in a study of CD8 T cells in ankylosing spondylitis. TCRdb independently ran MiXCR on the 5' RACE reads; one entry per CDR3 protein. Among around 120,000 distinct CDR3 sequences listed, more than 20% were seen once. The sample consisted of synovial fluid, either unsorted or a sorted T cell fraction (not recorded which). The receptors were gathered from a male donor with ankylosing spondylitis.

A few counts support this clonotype. The J gene is TRBJ2-7, the V gene TRBV9; TRBD1 or TRBD2 may be the D gene (5 bases each). Germline CDR1 SGDLS, CDR2 YYNGEE. Between the trimmed V and J ends, which lost 4 bases and 2 bases, there was a span of 13 bases. This CDR3 contains 14 residues. CDR3 protein: CASSPLSGPYEQYF. The CDR3 DNA follows: TGTGCCAGCAGCCCCCTGTCGGGGCCCTACGAGCAGTACTTC.

This clonotype came up a few times. The chain couples TRBV29-1 to TRBJ1-1; D is undetermined. Germline-derived CDR1 and CDR2 are SQVTM and ANQGSEA. Trimming cost V 6 bases and J 0 bases, with 14 bases left between them. This CDR3 has 14 amino acids. CDR3 nucleotide sequence: TGCAGCGTCCATAGGGCAACAGTGAACACTGAAGCTTTCTTT. Translated, it gives CSVHRATVNTEAFF.

This rearrangement joins TRBV5-1 to TRBJ2-1; 7 nucleotides agree with TRBD2. The CDR3 has 15 amino acids. Germline-derived CDR1 and CDR2 are SGHRS and YFSETQ. V was clipped by 3 bases and J by 3 bases; unmatched bases: 6. CDR3 sequence: CASSYPGTIYNEQFF. As DNA, the CDR3 is TGCGCCAGCAGCTACCCAGGGACTATCTACAATGAGCAGTTCTTC.

This clonotype has only a few counts. The rearrangement links TRBV7-2 to TRBJ2-7, with 9 nucleotides matching TRBD2. The CDR3 is 16 residues long. Germline V gene data show CDR1 as SGHTA and CDR2 as FQGNSA. V was pared by 5 bases and J by 2 bases, with 10 bases of the junction left unmatched. CDR3 bases: TGTGCCAGCAGCCCTTACGCGGCGGGAGGGGCCTACGAGCAGTACTTC. The encoded protein is CASSPYAAGGAYEQYF.

As concerns this clonotype: The junction departs from germline at one end; a sequencing error may be responsible. This chain links TRBV3-1 with TRBJ2-1; TRBD2 might be the D (5 bases). Germline lookup yields CDR1 LGHDT and CDR2 YNNKEL (reference sequence). This CDR3 has 12 residues. CDR3 nucleotide sequence: TGTGCCGGCAGCCAAGAGGGTCTTGAGCAGTTCTTC. Translation: CAGSQEGLEQFF.

This clonotype was detected ten times or more. This sequence joins TRBV3-1 and TRBJ2-1, with D possibly TRBD2 on 6 matching bases. The CDR3 is made up of 16 amino acids. V gave up 1 base and J gave up 4 bases, with 14 bases separating them. Per the germline V gene, CDR1 is LGHDT and CDR2 is YNNKEL (reference sequence). In nucleotides, the CDR3 is TGTGCCAGCAGCCAAGGGATGGTTAGCGGTTACAATGAGCAGTTCTTC. The encoded protein is CASSQGMVSGYNEQFF.

This chain uses TRBV7-7 with TRBJ1-1; D is undetermined. With 5 bases removed from V and 4 bases from J, the gap between germline ends came to 11 bases. The CDR3 is 13 residues long. Germline V gene lookup returns CDR1 SSHAT and CDR2 FNYEAQ (reference sequence). CDR3 protein: CASSRSLGTEAFF. CDR3 nucleotide sequence: TGTGCCAGCAGCAGAAGCCTAGGCACTGAAGCTTTCTTT.

The V and J genes are TRBV3-1 and TRBJ2-7; D is perhaps TRBD2 (5 bases). Per germline, CDR1 LGHDT and CDR2 YNNKEL (reference sequence). The CDR3 is 16 residues long. V was shortened by 0 bases and J by 6 bases, with 18 bases between the two germline ends. This chain's CDR3 is CASSQDLGEGRSEQYF. Written as DNA, the CDR3 is TGTGCCAGCAGCCAAGATCTTGGGGAAGGGAGAAGCGAGCAGTACTTC.

V and J are TRBV3-1 and TRBJ2-7; 12 bases fit TRBD2. This CDR3 contains 15 residues. With V trimmed by 6 bases and J by 6 bases, 9 bases remained unmatched. The germline CDR1 and CDR2 sequences are LGHDT and YNNKEL (reference sequence). DNA of the CDR3: TGTGCCAGCAGACAGACTAGCGGGAGTTTGGGCGAGCAGTACTTC. Protein sequence: CASRQTSGSLGEQYF.

This chain links TRBV19 with TRBJ2-5, with D tentatively TRBD2 (7 bases). CDR1 is LNHDA and CDR2 is SQIVND in the germline V gene (reference sequence). The CDR3 length is 14 residues. V was clipped by 7 bases and J by 5 bases, with 17 bases between them. The CDR3 DNA reads as TGTGCCAGTAAGGGGGAGGGGGGGCTGGAGACCCAGTACTTC. It yields the protein CASKGEGGLETQYF.

The V gene is TRBV5-1, the J gene TRBJ1-1; maybe TRBD1 (5 bases). With 0 bases removed from V and 3 bases from J, the gap between germline ends came to 12 bases. Per the germline V gene, CDR1 is SGHRS and CDR2 is YFSETQ. This CDR3 contains 15 residues. CDR3 sequence: CASSLGQGGHTEAFF. CDR3 nucleotide sequence: TGCGCCAGCAGCTTGGGGCAGGGAGGTCACACTGAAGCTTTCTTT. Full variable domain (outside the CDR3, taken from reference TRBV5-1 and TRBJ1-1): KAGVTQTPRYLIKTRGQQVTLSCSPISGHRSVSWYQQTPGQGLQFLFEYFSETQRNKGNFPGRFSGRQFSNSRSEMNVSTLELGDSALYLCASSLGQGGHTEAFFGQGTRLTVV.

Notes on this clonotype: This may be a read error: a much more frequent sequence differs by one nucleotide. The chain couples TRBV4-1 to TRBJ2-4; TRBD2 matches at 8 bases. The CDR3 extends over 20 amino acids. V lost 0 bases and J lost 0; bases outside the gene matches: 13. CDR1 and CDR2 (germline): MGHRA, YSYEKL. CDR3 sequence: CASSQESGRGFILAKNIQYF. In DNA, the CDR3 is TGCGCCAGCAGCCAAGAGAGCGGGAGAGGTTTTATTCTAGCCAAAAACATTCAGTACTTC.

A few counts support this clonotype. This chain joins TRBV20-1 and TRBJ2-1, with TRBD2 as a possible D gene (5 bases). Between the trimmed V and J ends, which lost 6 bases and 0 bases, there was a span of 12 bases. The germline V gene has CDR1 DFQATT and CDR2 SNEGSKA (reference sequence). This CDR3 is built from 14 residues. CDR3 sequence reads: CSAPAGSSYNEQFF. The CDR3 nucleotides are TGCAGTGCCCCCGCGGGCTCCTCCTACAATGAGCAGTTCTTC.

By frequency in the sample, this clonotype is medium-sized. V gene TRBV15 combines with J gene TRBJ2-1; 9 bases map to TRBD2. After removal of 7 bases from V and 2 bases from J, the junction contained 6 bases not matched to a gene. CDR3 size: 15 residues. In germline, CDR1 is LNHNV, CDR2 YYDKDF (reference sequence). CDR3 loop: CATTGGGRAYNEQFF. The CDR3 coding sequence is TGTGCCACCACCGGGGGCGGGAGGGCCTACAATGAGCAGTTCTTC.

This clonotype has more than one count but fewer than ten. V and J are TRBV6-2 or TRBV6-3 and TRBJ2-7; D call uncertain. The length of the CDR3 is 12 residues. CDR1 and CDR2 (germline): MNHEY, SVGEGT. V was shortened by 2 bases and J by 4 bases, with 6 bases between the two germline ends. DNA for the CDR3: TGTGCCAGCAGTTACACCGGGTACGAGCAGTACTTC. It yields the protein CASSYTGYEQYF.

This clonotype occurred once. The rearrangement links TRBV7-2 to TRBJ1-2, with 9 bases lining up with TRBD1. CDR1 SGHTA and CDR2 FQGNSA come from the germline V gene. V shed 4 bases, J shed 2 bases, and the junction held 5 bases outside the gene matches. The CDR3 loop spans 15 amino acids. The CDR3 loop is CASSWDRAGNYGYTF. Written as DNA, the CDR3 is TGTGCCAGCAGCTGGGACAGGGCCGGAAACTATGGCTACACCTTC.

This rearrangement joins TRBV7-9 to TRBJ1-1; D not certain. V gave up 1 base and J gave up 11 bases, with 23 bases separating them. The CDR3 loop spans 16 amino acids. The V gene's germline CDR1 is SEHNR and CDR2 FQNEAQ (reference sequence). CDR3 amino acids: CASSLEDHIIAPEAFF. The CDR3 DNA is TGTGCCAGCAGCTTAGAAGACCATATCATAGCTCCCGAGGCTTTCTTT.

This clonotype was seen a handful of times. The chain is built from TRBV6-1 and TRBJ1-1, with 8 bases matching TRBD1. The CDR3 contains 14 residues. Germline values: CDR1 MNHNS, CDR2 SASEGT. With V trimmed by 5 bases and J by 1 base, 3 bases remained unmatched. The chain's CDR3 is CASSKGQANTEAFF. DNA of the CDR3: TGTGCCAGCAGTAAGGGACAGGCGAACACTGAAGCTTTCTTT.

CDR3 DNA: TGTGCCAGCAGCTTAGGAGGAACGGGGGGCAATGAGCAGTTCTTC. Residues: CASSLGGTGGNEQFF. The genes are TRBV7-9 and TRBJ2-1; 7 bases line up with TRBD2. CDR1 and CDR2 from the germline V gene are SEHNR and FQNEAQ (reference sequence). After removal of 1 base from V and 6 bases from J, the junction contained 6 bases not matched to a gene. This CDR3 is 15 amino acids long. Variable domain in full (rest from reference TRBV7-9 and TRBJ2-1): DTGVSQNPRHKITKRGQNVTFRCDPISEHNRLYWYRQTLGQGPEFLTYFQNEAQLEKSRLLSDRFSAERPKGSFSTLEIQRTEQGDSAMYLCASSLGGTGGNEQFFGPGTRLTVL.

This clonotype was counted between two and nine times. The CDR3 here is CSASVGHQETQYF. The CDR3 DNA is TGCAGTGCTAGTGTAGGGCACCAAGAGACCCAGTACTTC. The chain links TRBV20-1 to TRBJ2-5; D unclear. The V gene lost 3 bases and the J gene lost 0 bases, with 8 bases spanning the gap. Germline V gene data show CDR1 as DFQATT and CDR2 as SNEGSKA (reference sequence). The CDR3 is 13 residues long.